This entry concerns a single T cell receptor beta chain. Its antigen is unknown. The sample comes from a study of T cell responses to AZD1222 COVID-19 vaccine. General study points: Among the donors, most were white British and more were female, and clonal diversity was possibly underestimated.

Measured with immunoSEQ multiplex PCR; TCRdb has only the in-frame clones, and not every one. The table includes around 200,000 clones, 80% to 95% detected once. This CDR3 is 18 amino acids long. The V segment lost 1 base and the J segment 6 bases; nucleotides outside the gene matches: 14. CDR1 is SGHNT and CDR2 is YENEEA in the germline V gene. Sample: peripheral blood, taken 28 days after the second dose of the MenACWY control vaccine. This clonotype was obtained from an adult who received the MenACWY meningococcal vaccine as a control. The chain links TRBV11-3 to TRBJ2-1, with TRBD1 identical over 8 bases. The CDR3 region is CASSLAPNPGQGTNEQFF. CDR3 nucleotide sequence: TGTGCCAGCAGCTTAGCCCCCAATCCCGGACAGGGCACCAATGAGCAGTTCTTC.